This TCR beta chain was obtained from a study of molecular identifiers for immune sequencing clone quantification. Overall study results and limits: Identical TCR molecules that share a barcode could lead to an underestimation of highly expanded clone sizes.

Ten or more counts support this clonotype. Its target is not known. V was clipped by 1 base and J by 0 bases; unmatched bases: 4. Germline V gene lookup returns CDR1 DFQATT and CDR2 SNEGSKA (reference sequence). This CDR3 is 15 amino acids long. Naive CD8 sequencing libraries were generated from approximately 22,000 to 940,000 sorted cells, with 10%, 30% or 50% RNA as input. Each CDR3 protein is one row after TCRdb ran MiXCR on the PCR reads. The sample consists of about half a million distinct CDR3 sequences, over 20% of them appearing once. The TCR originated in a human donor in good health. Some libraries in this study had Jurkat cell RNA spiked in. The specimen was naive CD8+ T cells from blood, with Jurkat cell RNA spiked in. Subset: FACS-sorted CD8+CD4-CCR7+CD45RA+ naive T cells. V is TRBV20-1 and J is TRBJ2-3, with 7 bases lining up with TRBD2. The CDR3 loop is CSARVLAESTDTQYF. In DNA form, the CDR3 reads TGCAGTGCTAGAGTCCTAGCGGAGAGCACAGATACGCAGTATTTT.